This TCR beta chain was identified during a study of identical twins. To note about this clonotype: The antigen remains undetermined.

Germline CDR1 is SNHLY and CDR2 is FYNNEI. V trimming: 6 bases; J trimming: 0 bases; junction bases outside the gene matches: 4. This CDR3 has 14 residues. Through template switching, a universal primer site was introduced, and the cDNA contained unique molecular identifiers. TCRdb fed the 5' RACE reads into MiXCR, producing one record per CDR3 protein. The sample includes roughly 490,000 distinct CDR3 sequences, roughly an eighth seen only once; the top ten take 0.8% to 1%. Study-wide results and caveats: Fewer insertions characterized abundant cord blood beta clonotypes, whereas memory repertoires showed none. Out-of-frame alpha sequences common to twins exhibited an excess of low generation probability.

These data also featured in a second study, about yellow fever vaccine responses in identical twins. That work contributes: Twins reportedly showed a vaccine T cell response that seemed partly convergent and partly personalized.

Sequenced input: CD4+ T cells sorted from blood. The chain is built from TRBV2 and TRBJ1-2, with TRBD1 matching over 7 bases. The TCR comes from a woman aged 18-29 years in good health. CDR3 amino acids: CASSRQGANYGYTF. The CDR3, as DNA: TGTGCCAGCAGCAGACAGGGAGCTAACTATGGCTACACCTTC.